Sequencing of this T cell receptor beta chain was carried out in a study of OX40 agonist ivuxolimab in advanced cancers. Study-level information: Patients were treated with intravenous ivuxolimab, dosed at 0.01 to 10 mg/kg and infused every 2 weeks. Patients with hepatocellular carcinoma, melanoma, renal cell or head and neck cancer made up the dose-escalation patients. Partial responses were achieved by three patients, of whom one had hepatocellular carcinoma and two had cutaneous melanoma. Study-wide points: Several nonresponders also turned out to have low normalized T-cell clonal expansion.

As for this clone: Antigen: not known.

The V gene's germline CDR1 is LNHDA and CDR2 SQIVND (reference sequence). Losses at the gene ends were 7 bases for V and 5 bases for J; bases not matched to a gene: 9. The CDR3 length is 14 residues. Profiled with immunoSEQ multiplex PCR; TCRdb holds only in-frame clones, not every one. Of some 64,000 clones listed, approximately 88% are singletons. The specimen was CD4+ or CD8+ T cells sorted from blood, collected in a trial of the OX40 agonist ivuxolimab. The chain has TRBV19 and TRBJ1-1, with 8 bases that match TRBD1. The receptor comes from an adult with an advanced solid tumor such as melanoma, head and neck, liver or kidney cancer. CDR3 in DNA: TGTGCCAGTACTTCCGGGACAGGAATAACTGAAGCTTTCTTT. Its protein product is CASTSGTGITEAFF.